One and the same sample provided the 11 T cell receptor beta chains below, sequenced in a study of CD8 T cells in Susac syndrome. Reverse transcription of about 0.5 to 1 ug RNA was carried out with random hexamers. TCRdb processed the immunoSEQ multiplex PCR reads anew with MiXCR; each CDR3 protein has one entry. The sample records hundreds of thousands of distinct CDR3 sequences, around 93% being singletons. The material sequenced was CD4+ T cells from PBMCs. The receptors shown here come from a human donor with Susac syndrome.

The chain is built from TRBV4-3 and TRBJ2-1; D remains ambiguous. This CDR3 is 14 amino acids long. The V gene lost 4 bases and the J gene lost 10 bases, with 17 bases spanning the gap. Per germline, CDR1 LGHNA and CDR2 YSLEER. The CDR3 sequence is CASSPTDSASEQFF. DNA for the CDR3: TGCGCCAGCAGCCCAACAGACTCCGCATCCGAGCAGTTCTTC.

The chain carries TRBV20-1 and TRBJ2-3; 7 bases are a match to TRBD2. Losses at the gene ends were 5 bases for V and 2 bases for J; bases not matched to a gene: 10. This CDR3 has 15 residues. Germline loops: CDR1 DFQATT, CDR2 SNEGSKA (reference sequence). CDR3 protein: CSASRPSGDTDTQYF. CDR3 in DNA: TGCAGTGCTTCCCGACCCAGCGGGGACACAGATACGCAGTATTTT.

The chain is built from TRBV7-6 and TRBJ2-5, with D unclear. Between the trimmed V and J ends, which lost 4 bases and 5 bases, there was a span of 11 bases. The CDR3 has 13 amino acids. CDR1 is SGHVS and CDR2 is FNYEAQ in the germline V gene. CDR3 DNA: TGTGCCAGCAGCTCAAGGGTAGACGAGACCCAGTACTTC. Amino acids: CASSSRVDETQYF. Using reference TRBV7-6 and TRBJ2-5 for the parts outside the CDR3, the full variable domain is GAGVSQSPRYKVTKRGQDVALRCDPISGHVSLYWYRQALGQGPEFLTYFNYEAQQDKSGLPNDRFSAERPEGSISTLTIQRTEQRDSAMYRCASSSRVDETQYFGPGTRLLVL.

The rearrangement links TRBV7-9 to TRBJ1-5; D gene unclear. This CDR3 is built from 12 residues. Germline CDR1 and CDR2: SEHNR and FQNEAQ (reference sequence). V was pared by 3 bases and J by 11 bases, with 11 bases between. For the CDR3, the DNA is TGTGCCAGCAGCTTGGACGACTGGGCCCAGCATTTT. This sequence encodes CASSLDDWAQHF.

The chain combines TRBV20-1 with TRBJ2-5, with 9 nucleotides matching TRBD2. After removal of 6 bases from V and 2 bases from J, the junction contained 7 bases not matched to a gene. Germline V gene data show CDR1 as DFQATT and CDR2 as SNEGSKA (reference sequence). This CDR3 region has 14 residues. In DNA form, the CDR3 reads TGCAGTGCACCTCGACTAGCGGAACAAGAGACCCAGTACTTC. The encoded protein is CSAPRLAEQETQYF.

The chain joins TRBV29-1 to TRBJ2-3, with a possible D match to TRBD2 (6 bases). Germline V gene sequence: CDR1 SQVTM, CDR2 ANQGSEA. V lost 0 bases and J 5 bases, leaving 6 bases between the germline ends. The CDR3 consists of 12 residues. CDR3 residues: CSVEEAGDTQYF. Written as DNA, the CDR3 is TGCAGCGTTGAAGAAGCGGGAGATACGCAGTATTTT.

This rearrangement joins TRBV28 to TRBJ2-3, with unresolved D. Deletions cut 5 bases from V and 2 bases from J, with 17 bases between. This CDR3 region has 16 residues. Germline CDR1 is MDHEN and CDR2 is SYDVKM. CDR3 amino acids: CASSPRTPTTTDTQYF. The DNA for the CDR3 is TGTGCCAGCAGTCCACGGACCCCTACCACCACAGATACGCAGTATTTT.

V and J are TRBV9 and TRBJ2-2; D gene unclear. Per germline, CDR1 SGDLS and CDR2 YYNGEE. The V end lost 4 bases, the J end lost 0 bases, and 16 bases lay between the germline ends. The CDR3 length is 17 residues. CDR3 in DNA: TGTGCCAGCAGCCCCCACCCAGACGTCGCGAACACCGGGGAGCTGTTTTTT. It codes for CASSPHPDVANTGELFF.

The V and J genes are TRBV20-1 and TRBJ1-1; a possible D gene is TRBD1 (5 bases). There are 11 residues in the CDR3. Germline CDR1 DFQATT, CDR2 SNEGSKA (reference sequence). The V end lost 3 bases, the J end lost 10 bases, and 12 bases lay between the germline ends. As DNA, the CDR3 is TGCAGTGCTAGCCCCCAGGGCGGAGCTTTCTTT. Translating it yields CSASPQGGAFF.

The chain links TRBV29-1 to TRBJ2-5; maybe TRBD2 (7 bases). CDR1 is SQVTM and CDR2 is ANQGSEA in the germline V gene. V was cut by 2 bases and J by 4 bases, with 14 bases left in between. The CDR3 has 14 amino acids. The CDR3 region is CSVEWTRGGETQYF. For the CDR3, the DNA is TGCAGCGTTGAATGGACTAGGGGGGGAGAGACCCAGTACTTC.

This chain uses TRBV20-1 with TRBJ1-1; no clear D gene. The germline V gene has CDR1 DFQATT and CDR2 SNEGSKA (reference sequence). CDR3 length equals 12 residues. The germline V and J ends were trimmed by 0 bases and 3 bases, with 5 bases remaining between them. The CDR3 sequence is CSARERDTEAFF. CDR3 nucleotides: TGCAGTGCTAGAGAGCGTGACACTGAAGCTTTCTTT.